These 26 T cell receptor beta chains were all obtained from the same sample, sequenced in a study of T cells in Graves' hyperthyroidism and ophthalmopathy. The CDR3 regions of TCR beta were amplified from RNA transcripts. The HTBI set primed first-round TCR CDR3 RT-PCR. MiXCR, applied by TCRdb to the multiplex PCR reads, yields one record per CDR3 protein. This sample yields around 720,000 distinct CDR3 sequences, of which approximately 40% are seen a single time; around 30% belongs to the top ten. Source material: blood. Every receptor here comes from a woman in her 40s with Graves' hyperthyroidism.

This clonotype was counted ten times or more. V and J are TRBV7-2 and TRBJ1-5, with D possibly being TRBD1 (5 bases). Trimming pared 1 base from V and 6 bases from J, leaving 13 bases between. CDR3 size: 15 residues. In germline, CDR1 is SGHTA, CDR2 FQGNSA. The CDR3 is CASSLDGAWSQPQHF. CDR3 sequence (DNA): TGTGCCAGCAGCTTAGATGGGGCCTGGAGTCAGCCCCAGCATTTT.

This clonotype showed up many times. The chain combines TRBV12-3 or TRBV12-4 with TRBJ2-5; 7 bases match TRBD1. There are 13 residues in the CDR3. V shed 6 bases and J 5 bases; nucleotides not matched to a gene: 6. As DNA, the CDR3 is TGTGCCAGCAGCTGGGACAGATTCGAGACCCAGTACTTC. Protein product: CASSWDRFETQYF.

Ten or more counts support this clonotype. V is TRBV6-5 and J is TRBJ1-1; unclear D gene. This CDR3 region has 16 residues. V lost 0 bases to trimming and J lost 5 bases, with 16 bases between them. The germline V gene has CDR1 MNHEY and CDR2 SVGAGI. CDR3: CASSYSIPTQGTEAFF. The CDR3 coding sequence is TGTGCCAGCAGTTACTCGATCCCGACGCAAGGGACTGAAGCTTTCTTT.

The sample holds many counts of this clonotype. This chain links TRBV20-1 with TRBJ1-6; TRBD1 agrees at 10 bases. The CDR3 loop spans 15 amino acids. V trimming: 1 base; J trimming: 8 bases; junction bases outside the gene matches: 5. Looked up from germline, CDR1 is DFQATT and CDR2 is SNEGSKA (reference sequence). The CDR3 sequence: CSARGSGQGYSPLHF. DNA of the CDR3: TGCAGTGCTAGAGGTTCGGGACAGGGGTATTCACCCCTCCACTTT.

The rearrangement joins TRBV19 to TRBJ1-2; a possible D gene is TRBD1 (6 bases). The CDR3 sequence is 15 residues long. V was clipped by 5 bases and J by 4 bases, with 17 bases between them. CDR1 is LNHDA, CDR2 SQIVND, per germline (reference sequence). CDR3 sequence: CASSPDGDILYGYTF. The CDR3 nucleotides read TGTGCCAGTAGTCCCGACGGGGACATTCTCTATGGCTACACCTTC.

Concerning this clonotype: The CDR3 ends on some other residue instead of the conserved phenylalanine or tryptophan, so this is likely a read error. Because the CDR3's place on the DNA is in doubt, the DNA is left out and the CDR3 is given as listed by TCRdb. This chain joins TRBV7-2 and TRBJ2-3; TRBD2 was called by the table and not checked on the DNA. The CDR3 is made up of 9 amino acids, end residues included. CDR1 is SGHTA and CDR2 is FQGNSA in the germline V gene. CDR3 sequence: CASSLDVEG.

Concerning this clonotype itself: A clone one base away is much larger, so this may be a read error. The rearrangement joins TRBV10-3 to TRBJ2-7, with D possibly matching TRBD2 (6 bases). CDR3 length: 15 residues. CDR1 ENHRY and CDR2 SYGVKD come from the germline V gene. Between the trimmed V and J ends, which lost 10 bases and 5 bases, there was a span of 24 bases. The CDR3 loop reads CASRRTVAEDHEQYF. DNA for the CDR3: TGTGCCAGCAGGAGAACAGTAGCGGAAGATCACGAGCAGTACTTC.

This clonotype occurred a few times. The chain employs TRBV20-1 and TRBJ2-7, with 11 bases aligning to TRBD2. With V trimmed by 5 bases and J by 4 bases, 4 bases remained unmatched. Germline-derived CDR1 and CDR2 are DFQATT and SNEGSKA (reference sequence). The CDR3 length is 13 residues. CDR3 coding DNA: TGCAGTGCTTTAGCGGGAGGGCTTTACGAGCAGTACTTC. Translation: CSALAGGLYEQYF.

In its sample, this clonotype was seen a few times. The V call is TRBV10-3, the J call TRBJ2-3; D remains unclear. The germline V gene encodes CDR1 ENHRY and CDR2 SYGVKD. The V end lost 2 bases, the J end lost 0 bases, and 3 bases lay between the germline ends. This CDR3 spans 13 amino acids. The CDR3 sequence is CAISEISTDTQYF. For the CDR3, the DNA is TGTGCCATCAGTGAGATAAGCACAGATACGCAGTATTTT.

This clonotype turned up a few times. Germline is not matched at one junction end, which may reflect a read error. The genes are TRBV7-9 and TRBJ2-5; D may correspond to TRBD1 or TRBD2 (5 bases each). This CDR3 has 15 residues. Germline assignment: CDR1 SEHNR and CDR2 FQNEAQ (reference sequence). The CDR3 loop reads CASSRLDGAGETQYF. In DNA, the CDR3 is TGCGCCAGCAGCCGACTCGACGGGGCCGGGGAGACCCAGTACTTC. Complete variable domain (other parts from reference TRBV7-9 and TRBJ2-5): DTGVSQNPRHKITKRGQNVTFRCDPISEHNRLYWYRQTLGQGPEFLTYFQNEAQLEKSRLLSDRFSAERPKGSFSTLEIQRTEQGDSAMYLCASSRLDGAGETQYFGPGTRLLVL.

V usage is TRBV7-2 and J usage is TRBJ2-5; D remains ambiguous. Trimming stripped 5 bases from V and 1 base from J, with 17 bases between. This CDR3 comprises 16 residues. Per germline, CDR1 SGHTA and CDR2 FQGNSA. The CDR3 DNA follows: TGTGCCAGCAGCCCACATCCCGGTGCGATCCAAGAGACCCAGTACTTC. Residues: CASSPHPGAIQETQYF.

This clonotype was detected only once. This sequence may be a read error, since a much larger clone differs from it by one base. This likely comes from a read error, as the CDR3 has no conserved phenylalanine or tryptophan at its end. CDR3 sequence: CSAKPRGETQYL. CDR3 in DNA: TGCAGTGCTAAGCCACGGGGAGAGACCCAGTACCTC. The chain joins TRBV20-1 to TRBJ2-5, with D perhaps TRBD2 (5 bases). The CDR3 length is 12 residues. Trimming took off 4 bases at V and 4 bases at J, with 10 bases between the two ends. The germline gives CDR1 DFQATT, CDR2 SNEGSKA (reference sequence).

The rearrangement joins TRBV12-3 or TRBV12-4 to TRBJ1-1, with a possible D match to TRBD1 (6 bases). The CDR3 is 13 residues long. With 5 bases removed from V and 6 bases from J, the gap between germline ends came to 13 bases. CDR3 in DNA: TGTGCCAGCAGTGTAGACAGGCTCGCTGAAGCTTTCTTT. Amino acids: CASSVDRLAEAFF.

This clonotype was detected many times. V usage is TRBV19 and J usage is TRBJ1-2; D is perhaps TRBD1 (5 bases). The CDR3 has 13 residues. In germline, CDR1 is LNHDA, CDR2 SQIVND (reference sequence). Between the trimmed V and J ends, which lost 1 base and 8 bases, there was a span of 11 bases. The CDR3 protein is CASSIASGMGYTF. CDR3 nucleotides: TGTGCCAGTAGTATAGCGTCAGGGATGGGCTACACCTTC.

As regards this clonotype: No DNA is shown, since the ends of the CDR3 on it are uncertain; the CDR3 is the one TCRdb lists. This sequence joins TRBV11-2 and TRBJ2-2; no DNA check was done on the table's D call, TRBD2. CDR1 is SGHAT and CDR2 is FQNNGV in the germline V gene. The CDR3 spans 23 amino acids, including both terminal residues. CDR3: CASSTSSGANVLTFGAGTGELFF.

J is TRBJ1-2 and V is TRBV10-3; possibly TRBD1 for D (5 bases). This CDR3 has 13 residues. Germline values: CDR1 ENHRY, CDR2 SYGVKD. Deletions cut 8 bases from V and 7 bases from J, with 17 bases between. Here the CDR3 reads CAIGTRGYGGYTF. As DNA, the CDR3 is TGTGCCATCGGGACGAGGGGCTACGGTGGCTACACCTTC.

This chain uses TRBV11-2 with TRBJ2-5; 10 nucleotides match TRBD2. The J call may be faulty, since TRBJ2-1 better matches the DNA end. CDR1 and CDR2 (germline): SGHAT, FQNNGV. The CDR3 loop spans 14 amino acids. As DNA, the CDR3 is TGTGCCAGCAGCTTGGGGACTAGCGTCAATGAGCAGTTCTTC. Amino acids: CASSLGTSVNEQFF.

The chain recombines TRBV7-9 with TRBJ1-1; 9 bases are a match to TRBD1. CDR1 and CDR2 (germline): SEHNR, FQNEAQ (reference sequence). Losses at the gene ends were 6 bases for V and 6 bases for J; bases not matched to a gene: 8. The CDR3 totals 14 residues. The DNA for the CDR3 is TGTGCCAGCAGTCGGGACAGGGTTTCGGCTGAAGCTTTCTTT. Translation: CASSRDRVSAEAFF.

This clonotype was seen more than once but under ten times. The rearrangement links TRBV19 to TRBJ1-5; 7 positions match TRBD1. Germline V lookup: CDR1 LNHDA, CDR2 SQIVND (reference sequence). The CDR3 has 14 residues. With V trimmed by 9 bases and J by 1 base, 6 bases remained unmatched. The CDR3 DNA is TGTGCCAGCTCAAAGGGGGCGAGCAATCAGCCCCAGCATTTT. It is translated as CASSKGASNQPQHF.

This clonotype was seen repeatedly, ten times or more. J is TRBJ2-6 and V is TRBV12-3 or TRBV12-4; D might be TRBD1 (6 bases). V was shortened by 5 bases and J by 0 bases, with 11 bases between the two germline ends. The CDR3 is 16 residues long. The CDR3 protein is CASSPDSYSGANVLTF. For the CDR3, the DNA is TGTGCCAGCAGTCCGGACAGTTACTCTGGGGCCAACGTCCTGACTTTC.

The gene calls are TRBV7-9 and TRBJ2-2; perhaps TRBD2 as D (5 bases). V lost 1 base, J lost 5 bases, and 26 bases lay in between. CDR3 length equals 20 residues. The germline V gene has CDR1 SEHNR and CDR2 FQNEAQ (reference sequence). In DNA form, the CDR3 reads TGTGCCAGCAGCTTAGTGGGTCCGGTCGACTATTTAAATTTAACCGGGGAGCTGTTTTTT. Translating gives CASSLVGPVDYLNLTGELFF.

The CDR3, as DNA: TGTGCCAGCAGCCCGAGGTCCGCCAGAGCTAACTATGGCTACACCTTC. Residues: CASSPRSARANYGYTF. This chain uses TRBV5-6 with TRBJ1-2; D uncertain. Per germline, CDR1 SGHDT and CDR2 YYEEEE. The CDR3 has 16 residues. V was pared by 4 bases and J by 0 bases, with 16 bases between.

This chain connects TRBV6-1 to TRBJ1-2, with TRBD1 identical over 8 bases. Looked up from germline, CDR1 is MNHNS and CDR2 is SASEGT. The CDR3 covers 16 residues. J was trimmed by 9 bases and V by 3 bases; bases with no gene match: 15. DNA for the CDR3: TGTGCCAGCAGTGAGACCCCGGACAGGGCCGGCTCGAGCTACACCTTC. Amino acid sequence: CASSETPDRAGSSYTF.

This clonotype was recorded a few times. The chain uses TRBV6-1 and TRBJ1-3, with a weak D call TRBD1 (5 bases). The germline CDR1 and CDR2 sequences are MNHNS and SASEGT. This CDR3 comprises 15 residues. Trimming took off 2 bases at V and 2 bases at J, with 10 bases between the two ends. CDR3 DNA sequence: TGTGCCAGCAGTGAATTTGGAGGGGCTGGAAACACCATATATTTT. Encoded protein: CASSEFGGAGNTIYF.

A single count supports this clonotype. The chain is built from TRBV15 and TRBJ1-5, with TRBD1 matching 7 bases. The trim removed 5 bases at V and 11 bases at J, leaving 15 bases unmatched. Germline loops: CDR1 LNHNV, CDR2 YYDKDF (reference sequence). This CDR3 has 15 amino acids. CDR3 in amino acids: CATSGRQGTQETQHF. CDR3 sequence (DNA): TGTGCCACCAGCGGCAGACAGGGTACACAAGAGACCCAGCATTTT.

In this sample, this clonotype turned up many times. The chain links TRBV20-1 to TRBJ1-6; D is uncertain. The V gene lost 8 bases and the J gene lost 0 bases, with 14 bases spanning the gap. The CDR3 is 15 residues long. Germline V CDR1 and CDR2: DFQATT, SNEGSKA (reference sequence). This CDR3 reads CSTPEESSYNSPLHF. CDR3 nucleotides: TGCAGTACTCCAGAGGAGAGCTCCTATAATTCACCCCTCCACTTT.